This T cell receptor (beta chain) originates from a study of T-cell memory formation after mild COVID-19. On this clonotype: Its antigen remains unidentified.

Notes on the study in general: That cross-reactive memory joined was suggested by some responding clones appearing in pre-infection memory. A second wave expanding day 15 to 37 was CD4+-biased; contracting clones were balanced.

TCRdb recomputed calls from the 5' RACE reads with MiXCR, one row per CDR3 protein. Of about 390,000 distinct CDR3 sequences in the sample, roughly 21% were seen once. The CDR3 is made up of 15 amino acids. The germline CDR1 and CDR2 sequences are SGHTA and FQGNSA. V dropped 1 base and J dropped 4; count of bases not matched to a gene: 3. The chain recombines TRBV7-2 with TRBJ2-3, with 9 bases identical to TRBD1. Sequencing input: PBMCs or a T cell subset sorted from them (not recorded which). This clonotype was sampled from an adult woman who had mild COVID-19 (a few samples of this study predate the infection). Cell type and time point are not known. This CDR3 is CASSLGGTGPDTQYF. CDR3 coding DNA: TGTGCCAGCAGCTTAGGTGGGACAGGGCCAGATACGCAGTATTTT.